What follows are 14 T cell receptor beta chains derived from one specimen sequenced in a study of T-cell reconstitution after alpha-beta-depleted transplantation in children. During its preparation, the TCRbeta library received unique molecular identifiers. Each CDR3 protein gets one entry after TCRdb re-called the PCR reads with MiXCR. The data contain roughly 100,000 distinct CDR3 sequences, approximately 6% of them singletons. The sequencing here drew on PBMCs, mostly from graft donor cells, taken 60 days after TCRalphabeta/CD19-depleted stem cell transplant. The receptors derive from a female patient aged 2-10 years who had a stem cell transplant for Fanconi anemia, so the T cells may come from the graft donor.

This clonotype is medium-sized. This rearrangement joins TRBV4-1 to TRBJ2-2; 7 bases fit TRBD2. Looked up from germline, CDR1 is MGHRA and CDR2 is YSYEKL. J lost 1 base, V lost 0 bases, and 5 bases had no gene match. The CDR3 sequence is 17 residues long. The CDR3 is CASSQDAGVGNTGELFF. The CDR3 region has the DNA TGCGCCAGCAGCCAAGATGCGGGGGTAGGGAACACCGGGGAGCTGTTTTTT.

This clonotype has ten or more counts. The V and J genes are TRBV20-1 and TRBJ2-5, with 14 bases lining up with TRBD2. Per germline, CDR1 DFQATT and CDR2 SNEGSKA (reference sequence). There are 19 residues in the CDR3. The trim removed 6 bases at V and 0 bases at J, leaving 15 bases unmatched. The CDR3 region has the DNA TGCAGTGCCGCGCCCGGGACTAGCGGGAGAACTTGGTACCAAGAGACCCAGTACTTC. It translates to CSAAPGTSGRTWYQETQYF.

The CDR3 sequence is CASSQLFQETQYF. The CDR3 DNA follows: TGTGCCAGCAGCCAACTGTTCCAAGAGACCCAGTACTTC. The chain carries TRBV3-1 and TRBJ2-5; D gene unclear. Per germline, CDR1 LGHDT and CDR2 YNNKEL (reference sequence). The CDR3 is 13 residues long. Trimming shortened V by 2 bases and J by 1 base, and 5 bases separated the two germline ends.

This clonotype was counted a few times. The CDR3 reads CSVELIASQETQYF. The CDR3 DNA reads as TGCAGCGTTGAATTGATTGCGTCCCAAGAGACCCAGTACTTC. The chain recombines TRBV29-1 with TRBJ2-5; D unclear. This CDR3 is 14 amino acids long. CDR1 SQVTM and CDR2 ANQGSEA come from the germline V gene. V was trimmed by 2 bases and J by 1 base, leaving 11 bases between them. Using reference TRBV29-1 and TRBJ2-5 for the parts outside the CDR3, the full variable domain is SAVISQKPSRDICQRGTSLTIQCQVDSQVTMMFWYRQQPGQSLTLIATANQGSEATYESGFVIDKFPISRPNLTFSTLTVSNMSPEDSSIYLCSVELIASQETQYFGPGTRLLVL.

This clonotype was counted at least ten times. The chain employs TRBV20-1 and TRBJ2-1; a weak D match, TRBD2 (6 bases). Looked up from germline, CDR1 is DFQATT and CDR2 is SNEGSKA (reference sequence). The CDR3 has 10 residues. Trimming left V 6 bases short and J 10 bases short, with 10 bases between. Here the CDR3 reads CSARTKEQFF. In DNA form, the CDR3 reads TGCAGTGCGCGGACTAAGGAGCAGTTCTTC.

This clonotype showed up many times. J is TRBJ2-5 and V is TRBV29-1; D remains unclear. V was trimmed by 1 base and J by 7 bases, leaving 7 bases between them. The CDR3 totals 11 residues. CDR1 is SQVTM and CDR2 is ANQGSEA in the germline V gene. In nucleotides, the CDR3 is TGCAGCGTTGAAGGGCTCGGGACCCAGTACTTC. Its translation is CSVEGLGTQYF. Using reference TRBV29-1 and TRBJ2-5 for the parts outside the CDR3, the full variable domain is SAVISQKPSRDICQRGTSLTIQCQVDSQVTMMFWYRQQPGQSLTLIATANQGSEATYESGFVIDKFPISRPNLTFSTLTVSNMSPEDSSIYLCSVEGLGTQYFGPGTRLLVL.

The table lists this clonotype with many counts. The V call is TRBV4-2, the J call TRBJ2-7; TRBD2 agrees at 9 bases. This CDR3 has 18 amino acids. In germline, CDR1 is LGHNA, CDR2 YNFKEQ. With 0 bases clipped from V and 4 bases from J, the junction kept 13 bases outside the gene matches. The CDR3 region is CASSQEIRDSLAGYEQYF. The CDR3 coding sequence is TGTGCCAGCAGCCAAGAGATCCGGGACTCCCTAGCGGGATACGAGCAGTACTTC.

V and J are TRBV15 and TRBJ2-3; 9 nucleotides match TRBD1. Losses at the gene ends were 2 bases for V and 4 bases for J; bases not matched to a gene: 4. The CDR3 totals 15 residues. Per germline, CDR1 LNHNV and CDR2 YYDKDF (reference sequence). CDR3 protein: CATSRSRTGADTQYF. The CDR3 DNA reads as TGTGCCACCAGCAGATCCCGGACAGGGGCAGATACGCAGTATTTT.

This clonotype was seen only a few times. The chain recombines TRBV6-1 with TRBJ2-5; the D gene is possibly TRBD2 (6 bases). In germline, CDR1 is MNHNS, CDR2 SASEGT. This CDR3 comprises 16 residues. V was clipped by 7 bases and J by 0 bases, with 18 bases between them. The DNA for the CDR3 is TGTGCCAGCACATCAGGAGGGTGGTCGTACCAAGAGACCCAGTACTTC. It yields the protein CASTSGGWSYQETQYF.

This clonotype has a count of ten or more. The chain links TRBV20-1 to TRBJ1-1; 8 bases are a match to TRBD1. This CDR3 has 16 amino acids. Trimming took 5 bases from V and 5 from J; bases not matched to a gene: 16. CDR1 is DFQATT and CDR2 is SNEGSKA in the germline V gene (reference sequence). CDR3 sequence reads: CSAPPDRALFRTEAFF. In DNA, the CDR3 is TGCAGTGCTCCCCCGGACAGGGCTCTTTTCCGGACTGAAGCTTTCTTT.

This clonotype showed up many times. The gene calls are TRBV3-1 and TRBJ1-1, with a weak D call TRBD1 (5 bases). V was trimmed by 3 bases and J by 4 bases, leaving 6 bases between them. The CDR3 is 12 amino acids. CDR1 and CDR2 from the germline V gene are LGHDT and YNNKEL (reference sequence). This chain's CDR3 is CASSQRGTEAFF. CDR3 nucleotide sequence: TGTGCCAGCAGCCAGAGGGGCACTGAAGCTTTCTTT. The variable domain in full, with the rest retrieved from reference TRBV3-1 and TRBJ1-1, is DTAVSQTPKYLVTQMGNDKSIKCEQNLGHDTMYWYKQDSKKFLKIMFSYNNKELIINETVPNRFSPKSPDKAHLNLHINSLELGDSAVYFCASSQRGTEAFFGQGTRLTVV.

This clonotype was recorded at least ten times. V and J are TRBV20-1 and TRBJ2-1; 9 nucleotides match TRBD2. This CDR3 region has 14 residues. In germline, CDR1 is DFQATT, CDR2 SNEGSKA (reference sequence). The J segment lost 9 bases and the V segment lost 2 bases, leaving 8 bases of the junction unmatched. The CDR3 sequence: CSARRLAGMSEQFF. CDR3 DNA: TGCAGTGCTAGAAGGCTAGCGGGGATGAGTGAGCAGTTCTTC.

This clonotype was counted between two and nine times. This chain joins TRBV6-5 and TRBJ2-7; the D gene is possibly TRBD2 (6 bases). The V and J ends lost 3 bases and 3 bases respectively, with 12 bases between them. This CDR3 is 14 amino acids long. Germline V gene sequence: CDR1 MNHEY, CDR2 SVGAGI. The CDR3, as DNA: TGTGCCAGCAGTTATGGGGCGGGAATCTACGAGCAGTACTTC. This translates into CASSYGAGIYEQYF.

Ten or more counts support this clonotype. The chain recombines TRBV3-1 with TRBJ1-2, with 7 bases aligning to TRBD1. This CDR3 comprises 15 residues. Germline CDR1 LGHDT, CDR2 YNNKEL (reference sequence). V gave up 6 bases and J gave up 0 bases; unmatched junction bases: 7. In DNA form, the CDR3 reads TGTGCCAGCAGTCGGGACAGCTACGCTAACTATGGCTACACCTTC. Translated: CASSRDSYANYGYTF.